The 2 T cell receptor beta chains given below trace back to one sample, sequenced in a study of immune cell composition in non-small cell lung cancer. Data came from immunoSEQ multiplex PCR; TCRdb stores just in-frame clones and leaves some out. The sample holds around 8,000 clones, roughly 68% seen once. Sequenced input: lung tumor tissue. The source of these receptors is a human donor with non-small cell lung cancer.

V and J are TRBV29-1 and TRBJ1-1; unclear D gene. Germline CDR1 and CDR2: SQVTM and ANQGSEA. V was shortened by 7 bases and J by 4 bases, with 16 bases between the two germline ends. The length of the CDR3 is 13 residues. CDR3 loop: CSAHQATGTEAFF. Here the CDR3 DNA reads TGCAGCGCCCACCAGGCCACCGGCACTGAAGCTTTCTTT.

This clone was counted only a few times. The chain links TRBV30 to TRBJ1-6, with unresolved D. This CDR3 comprises 13 residues. Germline-derived CDR1 and CDR2 are GTSNPN and SVGIG (reference sequence). Trimming stripped 4 bases from V and 6 bases from J, with 10 bases between. CDR3: CAWTVTPNSPLHF. The CDR3 DNA reads TGTGCCTGGACAGTTACGCCTAATTCACCCCTCCACTTT.